This T cell receptor beta chain emerged from a study of blood T cell repertoires in COVID-19. Study-level information: The cDNA or gDNA used as material had been derived from T cells, B-cell-depleted T cells, or PBMCs.

Repertoires were generated with immunoSEQ multiplex PCR, while TCRdb's copy carries only in-frame clones and drops some. The sample carries 55,000 to 80,000 clones, around 82% recorded once. The CDR3 runs 15 residues. After removal of 0 bases from V and 6 bases from J, the junction contained 7 bases not matched to a gene. Looked up from germline, CDR1 is MNHNS and CDR2 is SASEGT. The sequencing input was peripheral blood. This sequence originates from a man aged 55-75 years with COVID-19, enrolled during active disease. The rearrangement links TRBV6-1 to TRBJ2-7; 8 bases fit TRBD2. The CDR3 here is CASSEAIRLAGEQYF. CDR3 DNA: TGTGCCAGCAGTGAAGCAATCAGGCTAGCGGGCGAGCAGTACTTC.